This entry describes one TCR beta chain. No antigen is known for it. The sample belongs to a study of OX40 agonist ivuxolimab in advanced cancers. The wider study: There were three patients with partial responses, one having hepatocellular carcinoma and two cutaneous melanoma.

Method: immunoSEQ multiplex PCR; TCRdb's copy keeps in-frame clones and lacks some. In the table there are 82,000 or so clones, 92% of which are singletons. Enrollment shut out patients with autoimmune disease history or systemic immunosuppression. Findings of the study overall: The study found among the lowest clonal expansion in partial responders at 0.1-3.0 mg/kg.

The TCR comes from an adult with an advanced solid tumor such as melanoma, head and neck, liver or kidney cancer. Sample: CD4+ or CD8+ T cells sorted from blood, taken in a trial of the OX40 agonist ivuxolimab.

The CDR3, as DNA: TGTGCCAGCAGCTTAGGTGGGACAGGGAGAGAGACCCAGTACTTC. As protein: CASSLGGTGRETQYF. The chain employs TRBV11-2 and TRBJ2-5, with 9 bases identical to TRBD1. This CDR3 contains 15 residues. CDR1 SGHAT and CDR2 FQNNGV come from the germline V gene. J gave up 4 bases and V 1 base, and 4 bases lay outside the gene matches.